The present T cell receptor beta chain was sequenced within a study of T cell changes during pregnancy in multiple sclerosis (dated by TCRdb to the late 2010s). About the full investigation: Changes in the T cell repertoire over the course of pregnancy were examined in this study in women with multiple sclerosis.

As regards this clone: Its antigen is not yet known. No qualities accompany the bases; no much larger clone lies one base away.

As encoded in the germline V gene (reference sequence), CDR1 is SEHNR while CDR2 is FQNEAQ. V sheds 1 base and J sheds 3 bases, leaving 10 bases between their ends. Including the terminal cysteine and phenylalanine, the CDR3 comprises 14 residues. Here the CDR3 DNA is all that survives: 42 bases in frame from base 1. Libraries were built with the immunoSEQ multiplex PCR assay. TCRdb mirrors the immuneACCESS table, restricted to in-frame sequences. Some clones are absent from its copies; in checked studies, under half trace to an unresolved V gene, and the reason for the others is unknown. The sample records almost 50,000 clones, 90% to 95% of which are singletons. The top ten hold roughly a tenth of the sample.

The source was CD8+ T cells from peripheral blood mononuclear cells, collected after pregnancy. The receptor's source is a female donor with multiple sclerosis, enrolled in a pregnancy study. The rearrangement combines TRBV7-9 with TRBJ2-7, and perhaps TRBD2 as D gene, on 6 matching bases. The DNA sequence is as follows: TGTGCCAGCAGCTTAGAGGAGGGAGACTACGAGCAGTACTTC. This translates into CASSLEEGDYEQYF.